The sequence of this T cell receptor beta chain was determined in a study of cytotoxic CD8 clonotypes in ibrutinib-treated CLL. Between the trimmed V and J ends, which lost 4 bases and 5 bases, there was a span of 17 bases. The CDR3 length is 15 residues. Germline-derived CDR1 and CDR2 are SNHLY and FYNNEI. The method was immunoSEQ multiplex PCR; TCRdb's version includes in-frame clones alone and lacks a portion of them. The data contain tens of thousands of clones, roughly 65% of them seen just once; the ten biggest clones take up more than 6%. The J gene is TRBJ1-1, the V gene TRBV2; D is uncertain. The receptor was isolated from a human donor with chronic lymphocytic leukemia. This sample comprised PBMCs, obtained at disease progression, from a patient treated with ibrutinib. The CDR3 sequence: CASSGFGPSWTEAFF. CDR3 DNA sequence: TGTGCCAGCAGTGGTTTCGGGCCTAGCTGGACTGAAGCTTTCTTT.